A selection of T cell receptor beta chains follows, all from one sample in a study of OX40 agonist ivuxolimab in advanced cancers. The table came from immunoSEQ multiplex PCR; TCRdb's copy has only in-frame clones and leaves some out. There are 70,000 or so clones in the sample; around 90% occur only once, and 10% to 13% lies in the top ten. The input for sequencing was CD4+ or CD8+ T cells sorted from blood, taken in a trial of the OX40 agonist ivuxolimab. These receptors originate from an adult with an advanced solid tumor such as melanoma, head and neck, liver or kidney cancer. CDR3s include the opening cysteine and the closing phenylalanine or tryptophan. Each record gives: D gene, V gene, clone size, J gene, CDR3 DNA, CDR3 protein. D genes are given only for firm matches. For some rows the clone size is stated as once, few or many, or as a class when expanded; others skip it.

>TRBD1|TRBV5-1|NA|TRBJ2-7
TGCGCCAGCAGCTCTTACACAGGGGGTTACTACGAGCAGTACTTC
CASSSYTGGYYEQYF
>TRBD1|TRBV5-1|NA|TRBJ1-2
TGCGCCAGCAGCTTGGGTGTTTCAGGGGGCTTTGGCTACACCTTC
CASSLGVSGGFGYTF
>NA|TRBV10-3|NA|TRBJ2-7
TGTGCCATCCGGACCGGAACCTACGAGCAGTACTTC
CAIRTGTYEQYF
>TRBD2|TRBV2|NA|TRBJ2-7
TGTGCCAGCCGCCTAGGACTAGCGGAGGCCTACGAGCAGTACTTC
CASRLGLAEAYEQYF
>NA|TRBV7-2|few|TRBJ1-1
TGTGCCAGCAGCTTCGTCCAATGGAGCACTGAAGCTTTCTTT
CASSFVQWSTEAFF
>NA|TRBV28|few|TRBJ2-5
TGTGCCAGCAGTTCCGACAGGCTGGAGACCCAGTACTTC
CASSSDRLETQYF
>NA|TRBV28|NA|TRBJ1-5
TGTGCCAGCAGTTCGGGGGGCAATCCCAATCAGCCCCAGCATTTT
CASSSGGNPNQPQHF
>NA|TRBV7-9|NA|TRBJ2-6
TGTGCCAGCAGCTTAGCGTTGGCGGCTGGGGCCAACGTCCTGACTTTC
CASSLALAAGANVLTF
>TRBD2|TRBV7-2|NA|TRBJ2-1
TGTGCCAGCAGCTTTAGGCTAGCGGGCGACAATGAGCAGTTCTTC
CASSFRLAGDNEQFF
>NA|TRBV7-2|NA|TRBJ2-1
TGTGCCAGCAGCTTAGTACGGCCTCAGCAGTTCTTC
CASSLVRPQQFF
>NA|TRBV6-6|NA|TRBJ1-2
TGTGCCAGCAGTTTCGGGGGTGGACGCGATGGCTACACCTTC
CASSFGGGRDGYTF
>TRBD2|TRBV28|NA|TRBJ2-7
TGTGCCAGCAGTTTGTTTGCAGCGGGAGGCCAAAAATCCTACGAGCAGTACTTC
CASSLFAAGGQKSYEQYF
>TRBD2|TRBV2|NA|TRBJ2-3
TGTGCCAGCAGCGTAACGACCGGGACTAGCGGGAGTGATACGCAGTATTTT
CASSVTTGTSGSDTQYF
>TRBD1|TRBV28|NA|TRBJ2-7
TGTGCCAGCCAAGGGACAGTTATGTTCTACGAGCAGTACTTC
CASQGTVMFYEQYF
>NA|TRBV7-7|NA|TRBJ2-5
TGTGCTAGCAGCTTACGGACCGAGAGGGCCCAGTACTTC
CASSLRTERAQYF
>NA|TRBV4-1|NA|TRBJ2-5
TGCGCCAGCAGCCAAGGGGACCAGCAAGAGACCCAGTACTTC
CASSQGDQQETQYF
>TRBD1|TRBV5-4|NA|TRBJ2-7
TGTGCCAGCAGCGCGGGACAGGGGGCGCACTACGAGCAGTACTTC
CASSAGQGAHYEQYF
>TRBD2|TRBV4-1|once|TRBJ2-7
TGCGCCAGCAGCCAAGCCGGGACTAGGGGCTACGAGCAGTACTTC
CASSQAGTRGYEQYF
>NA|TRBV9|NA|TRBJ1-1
TGTGCCAGCAGCGTAGGGGGAGGGAGGAACACTGAAGCTTTCTTT
CASSVGGGRNTEAFF
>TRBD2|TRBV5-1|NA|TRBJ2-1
TGCGCCAGCAGCTTAGGGACTAGCCTACGCAATGAGCAGTTCTTC
CASSLGTSLRNEQFF
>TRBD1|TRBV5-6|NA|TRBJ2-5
TGTGCCAGCAGCAAGACAGGGCCGGGAGAGACCCAGTACTTC
CASSKTGPGETQYF
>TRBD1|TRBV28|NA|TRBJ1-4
TGTGCCAGCAGGGACAGGGCTCTTGCTAATGAAAAACTGTTTTTT
CASRDRALANEKLFF
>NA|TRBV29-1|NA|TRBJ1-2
TGCAGCGTTTCAGGACCCCGGACCTCCCCAAACTATGGCTACACCTTC
CSVSGPRTSPNYGYTF
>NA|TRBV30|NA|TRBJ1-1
TGTGCCTGGAGACAGGGGAACACTGAAGCTTTCTTT
CAWRQGNTEAFF
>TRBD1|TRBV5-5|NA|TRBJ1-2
TGTGCCAGCAGCTTGGGGGCCACAGGGGTAGGCTACACCTTC
CASSLGATGVGYTF
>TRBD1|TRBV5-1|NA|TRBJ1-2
TGCGCCAGCAGCTTCTCCGGGACAGGGGGCGCGCCCTATGGCTACACCTTC
CASSFSGTGGAPYGYTF
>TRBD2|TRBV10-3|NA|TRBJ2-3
TGTGCCATCAGTGGGGGACTAGCGGGATCAGATACGCAGTATTTT
CAISGGLAGSDTQYF
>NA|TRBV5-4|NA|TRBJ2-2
TGTGCCAGCAGCTTGGCCCGGGGACGGACTACCGGGGAGCTGTTTTTT
CASSLARGRTTGELFF
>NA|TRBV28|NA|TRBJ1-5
TGTGCCAGCAGTTCAATAGGTCCAGGTAGTAGCAATCAGCCCCAGCATTTT
CASSSIGPGSSNQPQHF
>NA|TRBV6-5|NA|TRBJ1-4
TGTGCCAGCAGTTGGTTGGGTGAAAAACTGTTTTTT
CASSWLGEKLFF
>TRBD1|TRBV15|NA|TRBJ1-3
TGTGCCACCAGCAGAGGCCAGGGGGCTTCCCCCATATATTTT
CATSRGQGASPIYF
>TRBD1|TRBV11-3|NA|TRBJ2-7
TGTGCCAGCAGCTTTCAGGGGGCGAGGGTTTACGAGCAGTACTTC
CASSFQGARVYEQYF
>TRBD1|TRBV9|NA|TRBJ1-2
TGTGCCAGCAGCGTAGGTAGGGGGCTTGACGGCTACACCTTC
CASSVGRGLDGYTF
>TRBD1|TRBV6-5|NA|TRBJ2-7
TGTGCCAGCAGTCGATTTCAAACAGGGGGCGAGCAGTACTTC
CASSRFQTGGEQYF
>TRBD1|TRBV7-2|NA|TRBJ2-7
TGTGCCAGCAGCTTAGGGACAGGGGCCCGCATCTCCTACGAGCAGTACTTC
CASSLGTGARISYEQYF
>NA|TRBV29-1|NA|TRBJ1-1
TGCAGCGTTGCTAGAGATGGCACTGAAGCTTTCTTT
CSVARDGTEAFF
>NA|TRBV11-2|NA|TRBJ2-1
TGTGCCAGCAGCCTCGGGACTCTATACAATGAGCAGTTCTTC
CASSLGTLYNEQFF
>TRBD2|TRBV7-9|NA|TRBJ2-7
TGTGCCAGCAGGCCGGGACTAGGAGGGGGCGAGCAGTACTTC
CASRPGLGGGEQYF
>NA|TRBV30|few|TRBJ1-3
TGTGCCTGGAGTGTCGGAAACACCATATATTTT
CAWSVGNTIYF
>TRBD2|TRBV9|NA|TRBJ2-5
TGTGCCAGCAGCGTGAGGGAGGGCCGGGAGACCCAGTACTTC
CASSVREGRETQYF